The 29 T cell receptor beta chains in this list originate from one sample, sequenced in a study of blood T cell repertoires in COVID-19 (dated by TCRdb to the early 2020s). Library creation used the immunoSEQ multiplex PCR assay. The table was pulled from immuneACCESS by TCRdb, which kept in-frame rearrangements only. Such tables lose some clones; where checked, under half of the loss comes from unresolved V genes, and the rest has no known cause. This sample gives roughly 200,000 clones in total; 85% to 90% of them show up just once. Clones ranked in the top ten supply around 2.7% of the sample. Sequencing used peripheral blood. These receptors were obtained from a man aged 40-49 years with active or convalescent COVID-19.

The J gene is TRBJ1-2, the V gene TRBV19, with D maybe TRBD1 (6 bases). The V gene lost 4 bases and the J gene lost 8 bases, with 23 bases spanning the gap. This CDR3 is built from 16 residues. Germline CDR1 LNHDA, CDR2 SQIVND (reference sequence). This chain's CDR3 is CASSKPGTRTLGGYTF. As DNA, the CDR3 is TGTGCCAGTAGTAAACCCGGGACAAGAACCCTGGGAGGCTACACCTTC.

V gene TRBV7-2 combines with J gene TRBJ1-6, with D maybe TRBD1 (5 bases). Deletions cut 0 bases from V and 10 bases from J, with 10 bases between. The CDR3 is 14 amino acids. The germline V gene encodes CDR1 SGHTA and CDR2 FQGNSA. The CDR3 DNA reads as TGTGCCAGCAGCTTAGCGGGGGGTAACTCACCCCTCCACTTT. Its protein is CASSLAGGNSPLHF.

The CDR3 loop reads CASSMTGTGYTF. DNA for the CDR3: TGTGCCAGTAGTATGACGGGAACTGGCTACACCTTC. The chain is built from TRBV19 and TRBJ1-2; unclear D gene. CDR1 LNHDA and CDR2 SQIVND come from the germline V gene (reference sequence). The length of the CDR3 is 12 residues. Trimming took 3 bases from V and 7 from J, leaving 9 bases between them. The complete variable domain, with remaining parts taken from reference TRBV19 and TRBJ1-2, reads DGGITQSPKYLFRKEGQNVTLSCEQNLNHDAMYWYRQDPGQGLRLIYYSQIVNDFQKGDIAEGYSVSREKKESFPLTVTSAQKNPTAFYLCASSMTGTGYTFGSGTRLTVV.

This chain uses TRBV16 with TRBJ2-1; D perhaps matches TRBD1 (6 bases). This CDR3 spans 13 amino acids. The ends were cut back, 1 base at V and 8 bases at J, with 9 bases in the middle. From germline, CDR1 is KGHSY and CDR2 FQNENV. The CDR3 DNA reads as TGTGCCAGCAGCCAATACAGGGAAGATGAGCAGTTCTTC. As protein: CASSQYREDEQFF.

This clone was seen only once. The rearrangement links TRBV4-2 to TRBJ2-3; 13 bases match TRBD2. Trimming cost V 4 bases and J 3 bases; bases outside gene matches: 7. CDR1 and CDR2 (germline): LGHNA, YNFKEQ. The CDR3 is made up of 17 amino acids. CDR3 loop: CASSPETSGGVTDTQYF. DNA of the CDR3: TGTGCCAGCAGCCCAGAAACTAGCGGGGGGGTGACAGATACGCAGTATTTT.

V is TRBV18 and J is TRBJ1-2; D may be TRBD1 (6 bases). The V gene lost 3 bases and the J gene lost 3 bases, with 11 bases spanning the gap. Looked up from germline, CDR1 is KGHSH and CDR2 is LQKENI. The CDR3 extends over 14 amino acids. Here the CDR3 reads CASSPTGSDYGYTF. The CDR3 nucleotides are TGTGCCAGCTCACCGACAGGTTCGGACTATGGCTACACCTTC.

J is TRBJ1-2 and V is TRBV20-1; the D is unclear. The CDR3 length is 14 residues. V was cut by 3 bases and J by 7 bases, with 18 bases left in between. Germline values: CDR1 DFQATT, CDR2 SNEGSKA (reference sequence). CDR3 sequence reads: CSASMKAGRVGYTF. For the CDR3, the DNA is TGCAGTGCTAGTATGAAGGCGGGAAGAGTTGGCTACACCTTC.

The CDR3 loop reads CASSRRQENTEAFF. Here the CDR3 DNA reads TGCGCCAGCAGCCGACGACAGGAGAACACTGAAGCTTTCTTT. This chain joins TRBV4-1 and TRBJ1-1, with D possibly being TRBD1 (6 bases). The V and J ends lost 4 bases and 1 base respectively, with 10 bases between them. The CDR3 totals 14 residues. Germline CDR1 MGHRA, CDR2 YSYEKL.

CDR3 residues: CASSPTTEHINEKLFF. The CDR3 bases are TGTGCCAGCAGTCCTACGACGGAGCATATTAATGAAAAACTGTTTTTT. The chain employs TRBV28 and TRBJ1-4, with no clear D. The germline gives CDR1 MDHEN, CDR2 SYDVKM. Between the trimmed V and J ends, which lost 5 bases and 4 bases, there was a span of 17 bases. The CDR3 runs to 16 residues.

This clone was picked up one time. V and J are TRBV27 and TRBJ2-3; 10 bases are a match to TRBD2. This CDR3 has 16 amino acids. V shed 5 bases, J shed 2 bases, and the junction held 7 bases outside the gene matches. Germline V gene data show CDR1 as MNHEY and CDR2 as SMNVEV (reference sequence). The CDR3 here is CASSRTGTSDTDTQYF. The CDR3 nucleotides read TGTGCCAGCAGTCGTACCGGGACTAGCGACACAGATACGCAGTATTTT.

This clone has just one count. This chain links TRBV5-1 with TRBJ2-1; possible D gene TRBD2, 6 bases. There are 16 residues in the CDR3. The V end was cut by 3 bases, the J end by 4 bases, with 17 bases between. Looked up from germline, CDR1 is SGHRS and CDR2 is YFSETQ. CDR3: CASSSQGRGDYNEQFF. The DNA for the CDR3 is TGCGCCAGCAGCTCCCAAGGGCGGGGAGATTACAATGAGCAGTTCTTC.

The gene calls are TRBV7-2 and TRBJ2-5; D may be TRBD1 (5 bases). The CDR3 covers 13 residues. Trimming took off 1 base at V and 4 bases at J, with 7 bases between the two ends. The V gene's germline CDR1 is SGHTA and CDR2 FQGNSA. The CDR3 nucleotides read TGTGCCAGCAGCTTAGGGCAGGGAGAGACCCAGTACTTC. Amino acid sequence: CASSLGQGETQYF.

The genes are TRBV29-1 and TRBJ1-1; D possibly corresponds to TRBD1 (6 bases). Germline CDR1 reads SQVTM; CDR2 reads ANQGSEA. V was clipped by 5 bases and J by 2 bases, with 9 bases between them. The CDR3 length is 12 residues. CDR3 region: CSVTGTNTEAFF. As DNA, the CDR3 is TGCAGCGTTACAGGGACAAACACTGAAGCTTTCTTT.

The genes are TRBV28 and TRBJ1-1, with D perhaps TRBD1 (5 bases). Per germline, CDR1 MDHEN and CDR2 SYDVKM. V lost 2 bases and J lost 4, with 17 bases in between. The CDR3 length is 16 residues. The CDR3 spells CASSLILRRRVTEAFF. In nucleotides, the CDR3 is TGTGCCAGCAGTTTAATCCTCCGCCGCAGGGTCACTGAAGCTTTCTTT.

In DNA form, the CDR3 reads TGCGCCAGCAGCCAAGATGCGAGCTCCTATAATTCACCCCTCCACTTT. Protein sequence: CASSQDASSYNSPLHF. The rearrangement joins TRBV4-1 to TRBJ1-6; D gene uncertain. The CDR3 loop spans 16 amino acids. Per germline, CDR1 MGHRA and CDR2 YSYEKL. The germline V and J ends were trimmed by 0 bases and 0 bases, with 6 bases remaining between them.

The rearrangement links TRBV7-2 to TRBJ1-6, with unresolved D. V lost 4 bases and J lost 8, with 15 bases in between. The CDR3 has 15 residues. CDR1 SGHTA and CDR2 FQGNSA come from the germline V gene. The CDR3 region is CASSSGGLGDSPLHF. Here the CDR3 DNA reads TGTGCCAGCAGCTCCGGCGGCCTAGGCGATTCACCCCTCCACTTT.

V usage is TRBV19 and J usage is TRBJ2-3, with a possible D match to TRBD1 (6 bases). This CDR3 has 14 residues. With 3 bases removed from V and 3 bases from J, the gap between germline ends came to 10 bases. Germline V gene data show CDR1 as LNHDA and CDR2 as SQIVND (reference sequence). CDR3 in DNA: TGTGCCAGTAGTATGGGACACCCGACAGATACGCAGTATTTT. It specifies CASSMGHPTDTQYF. Full variable domain (remainder filled in from reference TRBV19 and TRBJ2-3): DGGITQSPKYLFRKEGQNVTLSCEQNLNHDAMYWYRQDPGQGLRLIYYSQIVNDFQKGDIAEGYSVSREKKESFPLTVTSAQKNPTAFYLCASSMGHPTDTQYFGPGTRLTVL.

The chain joins TRBV5-1 to TRBJ1-1; D ambiguous. Trimming took 1 base from V and 0 from J, leaving 10 bases between them. There are 15 residues in the CDR3. Looked up from germline, CDR1 is SGHRS and CDR2 is YFSETQ. Here the CDR3 reads CASSLLEGLNTEAFF. CDR3 DNA: TGCGCCAGCAGCTTGTTAGAGGGATTGAACACTGAAGCTTTCTTT. Drawing the rest from reference TRBV5-1 and TRBJ1-1, the complete variable domain is KAGVTQTPRYLIKTRGQQVTLSCSPISGHRSVSWYQQTPGQGLQFLFEYFSETQRNKGNFPGRFSGRQFSNSRSEMNVSTLELGDSALYLCASSLLEGLNTEAFFGQGTRLTVV.

V is TRBV6-5 and J is TRBJ1-4; D is undetermined. V gave up 4 bases and J gave up 4 bases, with 13 bases separating them. In germline, CDR1 is MNHEY, CDR2 SVGAGI. This CDR3 is 15 amino acids long. CDR3 sequence (DNA): TGTGCCAGCAGTTTAGTTCCCTCGGTTAATGAAAAACTGTTTTTT. As protein: CASSLVPSVNEKLFF.

Here the CDR3 reads CASSQTGGEKLFF. The CDR3 DNA reads as TGCGCCAGCAGCCAGACAGGGGGTGAAAAACTGTTTTTT. This chain links TRBV4-1 with TRBJ1-4, with TRBD1 matching 9 bases. Germline V gives CDR1 MGHRA, CDR2 YSYEKL. Trimming at V came to 3 bases and at J to 7 bases, leaving 0 bases not matched to a gene. The CDR3 extends over 13 amino acids.

This clone was found a few times. The J gene is TRBJ2-2, the V gene TRBV28, with TRBD2 as a possible D gene (6 bases). Germline V gene data show CDR1 as MDHEN and CDR2 as SYDVKM. CDR3 length equals 16 residues. The V end was cut by 6 bases, the J end by 0 bases, with 14 bases between. The CDR3 DNA follows: TGTGCCAGCAGCTCCCCGGGACTGGCGAACACCGGGGAGCTGTTTTTT. Encoded protein: CASSSPGLANTGELFF. Variable domain in full (rest from reference TRBV28 and TRBJ2-2): DVKVTQSSRYLVKRTGEKVFLECVQDMDHENMFWYRQDPGLGLRLIYFSYDVKMKEKGDIPEGYSVSREKKERFSLILESASTNQTSMYLCASSSPGLANTGELFFGEGSRLTVL.

The chain carries TRBV19 and TRBJ1-5, with D uncertain. CDR1 and CDR2 from the germline V gene are LNHDA and SQIVND (reference sequence). Trimming removed 7 bases at V and 0 bases at J, with 7 bases between. The CDR3 spans 13 residues. The CDR3 spells CASTGYSNQPQHF. Here the CDR3 DNA reads TGTGCCAGTACCGGTTATAGCAATCAGCCCCAGCATTTT.

The V and J genes are TRBV9 and TRBJ1-1; TRBD1 matches 8 bases. CDR3 size: 15 residues. The germline V gene encodes CDR1 SGDLS and CDR2 YYNGEE. The trim removed 3 bases at V and 1 base at J, leaving 5 bases unmatched. CDR3 nucleotide sequence: TGTGCCAGCAGCGATACTCAGGGGGCGAACACTGAAGCTTTCTTT. Protein: CASSDTQGANTEAFF. The variable domain in full, with the rest retrieved from reference TRBV9 and TRBJ1-1, is DSGVTQTPKHLITATGQRVTLRCSPRSGDLSVYWYQQSLDQGLQFLIQYYNGEERAKGNILERFSAQQFPDLHSELNLSSLELGDSALYFCASSDTQGANTEAFFGQGTRLTVV.

Worth noting for this clone: Other DNA sequences in the sample encode the same CDR3. This sequence joins TRBV5-1 and TRBJ1-1, with D perhaps TRBD1 (5 bases). V was pared by 2 bases and J by 8 bases, with 7 bases between. Germline CDR1 reads SGHRS; CDR2 reads YFSETQ. The CDR3 totals 11 residues. CDR3 sequence (DNA): TGCGCCAGCAGCTTACGGGGGGAAGCTTTCTTT. Its protein product is CASSLRGEAFF.

This chain connects TRBV4-3 to TRBJ1-1; D remains ambiguous. Germline-derived CDR1 and CDR2 are LGHNA and YSLEER. CDR3 length: 13 amino acids. Trimming left V 0 bases short and J 2 bases short, with 4 bases between. The CDR3 is CASSQELNTEAFF. The CDR3 DNA reads as TGCGCCAGCAGCCAAGAATTAAACACTGAAGCTTTCTTT.

This rearrangement joins TRBV28 to TRBJ2-7, with no clear D. Trimming removed 5 bases from V and 4 bases from J, with 9 bases in between. The CDR3 covers 12 residues. Germline CDR1 reads MDHEN; CDR2 reads SYDVKM. The CDR3 loop reads CASSPDLYEQYF. DNA of the CDR3: TGTGCCAGCAGTCCCGACTTATACGAGCAGTACTTC.

In this sample, this clone turned up once. The J gene is TRBJ1-1, the V gene TRBV10-3; 8 positions match TRBD1. V lost 7 bases, J lost 4 bases, and 8 bases stayed unmatched. The germline CDR1 and CDR2 sequences are ENHRY and SYGVKD. The CDR3 is 14 amino acids. The CDR3 sequence is CAITPTGVPTEAFF. The DNA of the CDR3 is TGTGCCATCACCCCGACAGGGGTGCCCACTGAAGCTTTCTTT.

V and J are TRBV6-2 or TRBV6-3 and TRBJ2-7; D is undetermined. CDR3 length: 12 residues. Germline V lookup: CDR1 MNHEY, CDR2 SVGEGT. The ends were cut back, 6 bases at V and 3 bases at J, with 9 bases in the middle. This chain's CDR3 is CASSLTNYEQYF. The CDR3 region has the DNA TGTGCCAGCAGCCTGACAAACTACGAGCAGTACTTC.

The rearrangement uses TRBV14 and TRBJ1-2; D is perhaps TRBD1 (5 bases). The germline CDR1 and CDR2 sequences are SGHDN and FVKESK. The CDR3 totals 14 residues. The V end lost 1 base, the J end lost 8 bases, and 14 bases lay between the germline ends. CDR3 in amino acids: CASSQVTGFGGYTF. CDR3 DNA: TGTGCCAGCAGCCAAGTTACAGGCTTTGGGGGCTACACCTTC.